Here is one TCR beta chain with its context. The entry originates in a study of T cell changes during pregnancy in multiple sclerosis. Clones were read by immunoSEQ multiplex PCR, and TCRdb kept only the in-frame ones, dropping some. In the table there are roughly 15,000 clones, 84% of which are singletons. The sample here was CD8+ T cells from peripheral blood mononuclear cells, taken in the second trimester of pregnancy. The sequence was collected from a female donor in good health, enrolled as a control in a pregnancy study.

CDR3 residues: CAIRLGGLYNSPLHF. The DNA for the CDR3 is TGTGCCATCCGGTTAGGGGGTCTCTATAATTCACCCCTCCACTTT. The chain links TRBV6-1 to TRBJ1-6, with D perhaps matching TRBD1 (6 bases). This CDR3 comprises 15 residues. Looked up from germline, CDR1 is MNHNS and CDR2 is SASEGT. Trimming stripped 10 bases from V and 3 bases from J, with 16 bases between.